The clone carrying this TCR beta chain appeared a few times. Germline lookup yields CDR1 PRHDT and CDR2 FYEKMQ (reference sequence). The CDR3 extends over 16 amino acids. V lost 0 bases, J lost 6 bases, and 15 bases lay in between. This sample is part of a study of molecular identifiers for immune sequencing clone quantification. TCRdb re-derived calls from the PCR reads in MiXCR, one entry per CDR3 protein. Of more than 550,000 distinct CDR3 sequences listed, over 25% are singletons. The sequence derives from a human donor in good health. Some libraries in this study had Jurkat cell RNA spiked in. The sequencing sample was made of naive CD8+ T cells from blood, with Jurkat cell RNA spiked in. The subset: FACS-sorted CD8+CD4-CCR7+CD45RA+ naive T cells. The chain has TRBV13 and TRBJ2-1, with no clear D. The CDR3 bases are TGTGCCAGCAGCTTAGGCCTCAGGTTTTCCGTCAATGAGCAGTTCTTC. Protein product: CASSLGLRFSVNEQFF.